Reported below is one TCR beta chain. TCRdb re-called the RT-PCR reads with MiXCR, one entry per CDR3 protein. The table records 650,000 to 800,000 distinct CDR3 sequences, 14% of them present only once. Germline V gives CDR1 SGHVS, CDR2 FQNEAQ. Losses at the gene ends were 5 bases for V and 4 bases for J; bases not matched to a gene: 6. The CDR3 contains 14 residues. The gene calls are TRBV7-8 and TRBJ1-2; 8 bases match TRBD1. Sequencing input: memory CD4+ T cells from blood. The source is a female donor in good health, serving as a healthy control. The CDR3 nucleotides are TGTGCCAGCAGCGCGACAGGGGAGGGCTATGGCTACACCTTC. Translation: CASSATGEGYGYTF.